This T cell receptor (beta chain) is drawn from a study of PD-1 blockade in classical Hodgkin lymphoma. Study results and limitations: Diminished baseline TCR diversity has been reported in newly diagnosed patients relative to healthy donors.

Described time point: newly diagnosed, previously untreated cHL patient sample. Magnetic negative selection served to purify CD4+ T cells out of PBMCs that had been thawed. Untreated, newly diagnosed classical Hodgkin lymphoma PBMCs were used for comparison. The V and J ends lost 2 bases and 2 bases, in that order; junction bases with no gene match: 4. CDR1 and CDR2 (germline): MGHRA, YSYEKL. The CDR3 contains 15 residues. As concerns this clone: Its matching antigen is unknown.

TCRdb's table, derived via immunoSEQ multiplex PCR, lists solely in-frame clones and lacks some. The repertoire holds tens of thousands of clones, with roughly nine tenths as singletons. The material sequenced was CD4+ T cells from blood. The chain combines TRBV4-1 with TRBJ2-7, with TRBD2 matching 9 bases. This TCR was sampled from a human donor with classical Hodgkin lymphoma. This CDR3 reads CASSQTTSGAYEQYF. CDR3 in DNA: TGCGCCAGCAGCCAAACGACTAGCGGAGCCTACGAGCAGTACTTC.